This T cell receptor beta chain was sequenced in a study of T cell responses to AZD1222 COVID-19 vaccine. This clone was seen only a few times. Its antigen is unidentified. Second-dose intervals near 4 or 12 weeks were combined. This CDR3 is 15 amino acids long. The V segment lost 7 bases and the J segment 4 bases; nucleotides outside the gene matches: 8. CDR1 is SGHVS, CDR2 FNYEAQ, per germline. The table came from immunoSEQ multiplex PCR; TCRdb's copy has only in-frame clones and leaves some out. The sample has 70,000 to 95,000 clones, less than 90% seen once. Findings and caveats of the study: Baseline serostatus was positive in only a handful of AZD1222 recipients. Dominant CD4 TCR responses targeted spike regions 160-218 and 743-854.

The V gene is TRBV7-6, the J gene TRBJ2-1, with 9 nucleotides matching TRBD2. Sequenced material: peripheral blood, taken 28 days after the second AZD1222 dose. The clonotype was recovered from an adult who received the AZD1222 COVID-19 vaccine. CDR3 DNA: TGTGCCAGCACCGGGGTAGCGGGGGCATACAATGAGCAGTTCTTC. Translation: CASTGVAGAYNEQFF.